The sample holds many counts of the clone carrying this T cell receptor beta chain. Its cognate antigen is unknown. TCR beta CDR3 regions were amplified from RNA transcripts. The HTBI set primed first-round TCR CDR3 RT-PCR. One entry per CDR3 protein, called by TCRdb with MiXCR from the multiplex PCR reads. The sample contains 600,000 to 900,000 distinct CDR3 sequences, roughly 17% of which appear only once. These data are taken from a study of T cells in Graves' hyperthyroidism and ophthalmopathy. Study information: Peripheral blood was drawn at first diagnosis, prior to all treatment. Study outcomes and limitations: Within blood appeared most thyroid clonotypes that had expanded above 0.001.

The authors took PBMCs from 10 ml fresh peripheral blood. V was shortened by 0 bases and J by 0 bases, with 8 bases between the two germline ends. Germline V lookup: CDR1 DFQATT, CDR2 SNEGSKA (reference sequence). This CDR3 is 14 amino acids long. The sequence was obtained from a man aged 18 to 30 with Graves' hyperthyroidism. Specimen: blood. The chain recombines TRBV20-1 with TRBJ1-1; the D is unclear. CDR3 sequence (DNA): TGCAGTGCTAGAGATGGCCAGTTGAACACTGAAGCTTTCTTT. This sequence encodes CSARDGQLNTEAFF.